These T cell receptor beta chains were read from a single sample in a study of cytomegalovirus exposure and HLA in healthy donors. The method was immunoSEQ multiplex PCR; TCRdb's version includes in-frame clones alone and lacks a portion of them. The sample consists of about 50,000 clones, 81% of them appearing once. Material: PBMCs. These receptors originate from a boy younger than 18 in good health and CMV-seropositive. Each CDR3 is given with its conserved first and last residue. D genes are given only for firm matches. Rows may omit the clone size; those that give it use once, few, many or a size class.

TRBD1	-	TRBJ1-2	TRBV11-1	CASSITQGALHGYTF	TGTGCCAGCAGCATAACCCAGGGGGCCCTCCATGGCTACACCTTC
-	-	TRBJ2-3	TRBV27	CASGPDSPFTDTQYF	TGTGCCAGCGGCCCGGACAGTCCTTTCACAGATACGCAGTATTTT
-	few	TRBJ2-2	TRBV13	CASSTHGQITGELFF	TGTGCCAGCAGCACCCATGGACAGATCACCGGGGAGCTGTTTTTT
-	few	TRBJ2-5	TRBV6-5	CASSYFGETQYF	TGTGCCAGCAGTTACTTCGGGGAGACCCAGTACTTC
TRBD2	-	TRBJ2-5	TRBV5-6	CASSLAGGWGETQYF	TGTGCCAGCAGCTTGGCCGGGGGGTGGGGAGAGACCCAGTACTTC
-	-	TRBJ1-1	TRBV7-9	CASQDSLRRTEAFF	TGTGCCAGCCAGGACAGTTTGAGAAGGACTGAAGCTTTCTTT
-	once	TRBJ2-7	TRBV4-1	CASRVTINGGLYEQYF	TGCGCCAGCAGAGTAACGATCAACGGGGGACTCTACGAGCAGTACTTC
TRBD2	-	TRBJ2-5	TRBV20-1	CSARDLRGSHF	TGCAGTGCTAGAGATCTGCGGGGGAGCCACTTC
-	-	TRBJ2-2	TRBV5-1	CASSLARGGGTNTGELFF	TGCGCCAGCAGCTTGGCCAGGGGCGGGGGAACGAACACCGGGGAGCTGTTTTTT
TRBD1	-	TRBJ2-3	TRBV19	CATTDRGTDTQYF	TGTGCCACCACAGACAGGGGGACAGATACGCAGTATTTT
-	few	TRBJ1-1	TRBV6-1	CASSEFLANTEAFF	TGTGCCAGCAGTGAATTTCTAGCGAACACTGAAGCTTTCTTT
-	-	TRBJ1-4	TRBV11-2	CASSSYFRGEKLFF	TGTGCCAGCAGCTCCTATTTTAGAGGGGAAAAACTGTTTTTT
-	-	TRBJ2-5	TRBV5-4	CASSLDSQETQYF	TGTGCCAGCAGCTTGGACAGCCAAGAGACCCAGTACTTC
TRBD1	-	TRBJ1-1	TRBV6-4	CASSWTGSFF	TGTGCCAGCAGTTGGACAGGATCTTTCTTT
TRBD2	-	TRBJ2-1	TRBV29-1	CSVERLAGGPEQFF	TGCAGCGTTGAGCGACTAGCGGGGGGACCAGAGCAGTTCTTC
-	once	TRBJ2-3	TRBV14	CASSQRFSRVDTQYF	TGTGCCAGCAGCCAACGGTTTAGCAGGGTAGATACGCAGTATTTT
TRBD1	-	TRBJ2-3	TRBV10-3	CAIRVTGSADTQYF	TGTGCCATCAGGGTGACAGGGAGCGCAGATACGCAGTATTTT
TRBD2	-	TRBJ2-5	TRBV11-1	CASSPGGGSTQYF	TGTGCCAGCTCCCCGGGGGGGGGATCGACCCAGTACTTC
TRBD2	-	TRBJ2-3	TRBV27	CASSITLSGGHPDTQYF	TGTGCCAGCAGCATTACCCTTAGCGGGGGCCACCCGGATACGCAGTATTTT
-	-	TRBJ1-2	TRBV7-8	CASSSPPYGYTF	TGTGCCAGCAGCTCCCCTCCCTATGGCTACACCTTC
-	-	TRBJ1-3	TRBV7-6	CASSLAGGNTIYF	TGTGCCAGCAGCTTAGCCGGGGGAAACACCATATATTTT
-	-	TRBJ2-4	TRBV4-2	CASSQEFRSYAKNIQYF	TGTGCCAGCAGCCAAGAATTTCGTTCTTATGCCAAAAACATTCAGTACTTC
-	-	TRBJ1-2	TRBV7-8	CASSFNRAGYTF	TGTGCCAGCAGCTTCAACAGGGCTGGCTACACCTTC
TRBD2	medium-sized	TRBJ2-7	TRBV2	CASSEFFGGTATYEQYF	TGTGCCAGCAGTGAATTCTTCGGGGGGACGGCGACCTACGAGCAGTACTTC
-	-	TRBJ1-1	TRBV10-3	CAIRQENTEAFF	TGTGCCATCAGGCAGGAGAACACTGAAGCTTTCTTT
TRBD2	few	TRBJ2-5	TRBV5-6	CASSLGLADQETQYF	TGTGCCAGCAGCCTGGGACTAGCGGATCAAGAGACCCAGTACTTC
-	once	TRBJ2-2	TRBV5-1	CASNPGASNTGELFF	TGCGCCAGCAACCCAGGGGCTTCGAACACCGGGGAGCTGTTTTTT
TRBD2	-	TRBJ2-3	TRBV11-3	CASSLDNSGGADTQYF	TGTGCCAGCAGCTTAGACAACAGCGGGGGTGCAGATACGCAGTATTTT
-	-	TRBJ1-2	TRBV4-1	CASSQEVPGGYGYTF	TGCGCCAGCAGCCAAGAAGTACCGGGTGGCTATGGCTACACCTTC
TRBD1	once	TRBJ1-1	TRBV7-9	CASRADRAGTEAFF	TGTGCCAGCAGGGCGGACAGGGCGGGCACTGAAGCTTTCTTT
-	-	TRBJ1-3	TRBV5-6	CASSLTGGQAGNTIYF	TGTGCCAGCAGCTTGACCGGGGGGCAAGCTGGAAACACCATATATTTT
-	-	TRBJ2-2	TRBV19	CASSETWRNTGELFF	TGTGCCAGTAGTGAGACGTGGAGGAACACCGGGGAGCTGTTTTTT
-	-	TRBJ2-3	TRBV7-2	CASRAGADTQYF	TGTGCCAGCAGAGCAGGGGCAGATACGCAGTATTTT
TRBD2	-	TRBJ2-1	TRBV5-1	CASRRSTSGGAGEQFF	TGCGCCAGCAGGAGGTCGACTAGCGGGGGGGCGGGTGAGCAGTTCTTC
-	-	TRBJ1-1	TRBV6-1	CASKEVQDTEAFF	TGTGCCAGCAAGGAGGTACAAGACACTGAAGCTTTCTTT
TRBD1	few	TRBJ1-2	TRBV27	CASSIAQGASSGYTF	TGTGCCAGCAGTATTGCACAGGGGGCATCTTCTGGCTACACCTTC
-	-	TRBJ1-1	TRBV29-1	CSARKAGEAFF	TGCAGCGCACGCAAAGCGGGTGAAGCTTTCTTT
-	-	TRBJ2-1	TRBV12-5	CASGPSRYNEQFF	TGTGCTAGTGGTCCCTCCCGGTACAATGAGCAGTTCTTC
-	-	TRBJ2-7	TRBV4-1	CASSQPLQSYEQYF	TGCGCCAGCAGCCAACCCTTACAGTCCTACGAGCAGTACTTC
-	-	TRBJ1-6	TRBV5-1	CASSASGGYNSPLHF	TGCGCCAGCAGCGCATCAGGTGGTTATAATTCACCCCTCCACTTT
-	-	TRBJ2-3	TRBV5-4	CASSFGGSEWHF	TGTGCCAGCAGCTTCGGCGGTAGCGAGTGGCATTTT
-	-	TRBJ1-5	TRBV9	CASSVGSGHQPQHF	TGTGCCAGCAGCGTGGGGAGCGGCCATCAGCCCCAGCATTTT
-	-	TRBJ1-1	TRBV9	CASSVSGGQSTEAFF	TGTGCCAGCAGCGTAAGCGGGGGTCAGAGCACTGAAGCTTTCTTT
TRBD1	-	TRBJ1-2	TRBV5-1	CASSSRGQGDYGYTF	TGCGCCAGCAGCTCGCGAGGACAGGGGGACTATGGCTACACCTTC
-	once	TRBJ2-3	TRBV5-4	CASSSYEETTDTQYF	TGTGCCAGCAGCTCATACGAGGAAACCACAGATACGCAGTATTTT
-	-	TRBJ1-2	TRBV27	CASSPLSDYGYTF	TGTGCCAGCAGTCCCTTATCGGACTATGGCTACACCTTC
TRBD1	-	TRBJ1-5	TRBV4-1	CASSQEPRGLQPQHF	TGCGCCAGCAGCCAAGAACCTAGGGGGCTTCAGCCCCAGCATTTT
-	-	TRBJ1-3	TRBV4-1	CASSQTTGYSGNTIYF	TGCGCCAGCAGCCAAACTACAGGTTACTCTGGAAACACCATATATTTT
-	-	TRBJ2-3	TRBV29-1	CSVEIPSTDTQYF	TGCAGCGTTGAAATCCCTAGCACAGATACGCAGTATTTT
-	once	TRBJ2-2	TRBV7-9	CASSLLEHGELFF	TGTGCCAGCAGCCTACTAGAGCACGGGGAGCTGTTTTTT
-	few	TRBJ2-7	TRBV19	CASSRGQSSYEQYF	TGTGCCAGTAGTCGCGGACAGAGCTCCTACGAGCAGTACTTC